This entry lists 26 T cell receptor beta chains sequenced from one sample in a study of T cells expressing NK-cell markers. TCRdb re-called the 5' RACE reads and gives one entry per CDR3 protein, without DNA. Its clone listing holds some 300,000 distinct CDR3 sequences. The sequenced material came from blood T cells: a sorted CD56 or NKG2C T cell subset, CD4+ or CD8+ T cells, or bulk PBMC T cells (not recorded which). These receptors were collected from a man between 18 and 35 years old in good health.

The chain recombines TRBV11-2 with TRBJ2-7; there is no DNA to check the TCRdb D call of TRBD1. Germline V gene data show CDR1 as SGHAT and CDR2 as FQNNGV. This CDR3 region has 13 residues. CDR3 residues: CASGHGASYEQYF.

V gene TRBV12-3 or TRBV12-4 combines with J gene TRBJ2-5. This CDR3 is 13 amino acids long. This CDR3 reads CASSSTIGETQYF.

The V gene is TRBV7-6, the J gene TRBJ2-7; with no DNA, the TCRdb D assignment of TRBD2 cannot be verified. CDR3 length equals 16 residues. The germline V gene has CDR1 SGHVS and CDR2 FNYEAQ. The CDR3 here is CASSSPRGSGDYEQYF.

The gene calls are TRBV11-3 and TRBJ2-1; TCRdb's D gene call, TRBD1, goes unchecked for lack of DNA. Germline V CDR1 and CDR2: SGHNT, YENEEA. The length of the CDR3 is 15 residues. The CDR3: CASSFLGGSSDEQFF. The variable domain in full, with the rest retrieved from reference TRBV11-3 and TRBJ2-1, is EAGVVQSPRYKIIEKKQPVAFWCNPISGHNTLYWYLQNLGQGPELLIRYENEEAVDDSQLPKDRFSAERLKGVDSTLKIQPAELGDSAVYLCASSFLGGSSDEQFFGPGTRLTVL.

The gene calls are TRBV20-1 and TRBJ1-1; the D gene TCRdb calls, TRBD1, cannot be checked with no DNA. The germline gives CDR1 DFQATT, CDR2 SNEGSKA (reference sequence). CDR3 length: 13 residues. CDR3: CSAPLTGSAEAFF.

The chain employs TRBV7-2 and TRBJ2-3. This CDR3 comprises 12 residues. Looked up from germline, CDR1 is SGHTA and CDR2 is FQGNSA. CDR3: CASRGSADTQYF.

The chain is built from TRBV10-3 and TRBJ1-1. This CDR3 has 13 residues. Germline CDR1 ENHRY, CDR2 SYGVKD. This CDR3 reads CAISVGGHTEAFF.

CDR3 sequence reads: CASTLEPSKDTQYF. This chain links TRBV2 with TRBJ2-3. The CDR3 extends over 14 amino acids. Germline V gene data show CDR1 as SNHLY and CDR2 as FYNNEI.

This sequence joins TRBV20-1 and TRBJ2-1; lacking DNA, the TRBD1 call made by TCRdb goes unchecked. Germline lookup yields CDR1 DFQATT and CDR2 SNEGSKA (reference sequence). This CDR3 contains 16 residues. The CDR3: CSARDRPGPGANEQFF.

This chain's CDR3 is CASSTGLANTGELFF. The chain has TRBV6-1 and TRBJ2-2; TCRdb outputs TRBD2, but without DNA this stays unchecked. CDR1 and CDR2 (germline): MNHNS, SASEGT. This CDR3 is 15 amino acids long.

The CDR3 spells CSAPRLGGSVGTDTQYF. V gene TRBV20-1 combines with J gene TRBJ2-3; TCRdb calls TRBD2, which cannot be checked without DNA. This CDR3 has 17 amino acids. CDR1 is DFQATT and CDR2 is SNEGSKA in the germline V gene (reference sequence).

CDR3 amino acids: CASKGQGASEQFF. This chain uses TRBV5-4 with TRBJ2-1; TCRdb picks TRBD1, but there is no DNA to check that call. Germline loops: CDR1 SGHNT, CDR2 YYREEE (reference sequence). This CDR3 is 13 amino acids long.

This chain's CDR3 is CASSGDSTGGNEKLFF. This sequence joins TRBV6-1 and TRBJ1-4; the D call from TCRdb, TRBD1, cannot be confirmed without DNA. Germline V gene data show CDR1 as MNHNS and CDR2 as SASEGT. This CDR3 has 16 amino acids.

The chain links TRBV20-1 to TRBJ1-1; TCRdb designates TRBD1, a call that cannot be tested without DNA. Germline-derived CDR1 and CDR2 are DFQATT and SNEGSKA (reference sequence). The CDR3 extends over 17 amino acids. The CDR3 loop is CSARNPGHYSEGPEAFF.

V and J are TRBV5-6 and TRBJ2-7; TCRdb indicates TRBD1, and absent DNA this call remains unverified. The CDR3 sequence is 14 residues long. CDR1 and CDR2 from the germline V gene are SGHDT and YYEEEE. CDR3: CASSLPGQHYEQYF.

The chain has TRBV27 and TRBJ2-3; lacking DNA, the TRBD1 call made by TCRdb goes unchecked. This CDR3 has 17 residues. From germline, CDR1 is MNHEY and CDR2 SMNVEV (reference sequence). The CDR3: CASGLRRGPRGTDTQYF.

This chain uses TRBV12-3 or TRBV12-4 with TRBJ2-5; lacking DNA, the TRBD1 call made by TCRdb goes unchecked. The CDR3 loop spans 14 amino acids. The CDR3 is CASSAGQHQETQYF.

The chain couples TRBV6-5 to TRBJ1-5; TCRdb calls TRBD1, which cannot be checked without DNA. This CDR3 region has 15 residues. Germline CDR1 is MNHEY and CDR2 is SVGAGI. The CDR3 reads CASSIRQGSNQPQHF.

CDR3: CASSPGQKRGTDTQYF. The genes are TRBV5-1 and TRBJ2-3; TCRdb picks TRBD1, but there is no DNA to check that call. Germline assignment: CDR1 SGHRS and CDR2 YFSETQ. The CDR3 is made up of 16 amino acids.

This sequence joins TRBV15 and TRBJ2-4; there is no DNA to check the TCRdb D call of TRBD1. This CDR3 has 18 residues. The germline V gene encodes CDR1 LNHNV and CDR2 YYDKDF (reference sequence). The CDR3 loop reads CATSRAEQRGRGGNIQYF.

The V and J genes are TRBV27 and TRBJ2-1; TCRdb names TRBD2, which stays unverified in the absence of DNA. The CDR3 covers 14 residues. Germline V lookup: CDR1 MNHEY, CDR2 SMNVEV (reference sequence). CDR3 amino acids: CASGGINSYNEQFF.

The J gene is TRBJ2-7, the V gene TRBV20-1; checking the TCRdb D call of TRBD2 is not possible without DNA. Germline-derived CDR1 and CDR2 are DFQATT and SNEGSKA (reference sequence). The CDR3 contains 13 residues. Here the CDR3 reads CSARFAGTYEQYF.

The V call is TRBV11-2, the J call TRBJ2-1; TCRdb's D call of TRBD2 is untestable without DNA. Germline CDR1 is SGHAT and CDR2 is FQNNGV. The CDR3 length is 18 residues. The CDR3: CASSLMWRARTSRDEQFF.

The chain is built from TRBV29-1 and TRBJ2-1; TCRdb returns TRBD1, unconfirmable since there is no DNA. CDR1 is SQVTM and CDR2 is ANQGSEA in the germline V gene. The CDR3 is 15 amino acids. CDR3 loop: CSARRDTVIQNEQFF.

The chain carries TRBV6-5 and TRBJ2-1; TCRdb's assignment of TRBD2 cannot be checked, as there is no DNA. Germline values: CDR1 MNHEY, CDR2 SVGAGI. This CDR3 region has 14 residues. CDR3 in amino acids: CASSSSGSPVEQFF.

The chain carries TRBV19 and TRBJ2-2; no DNA is available, so the TRBD2 call from TCRdb remains unchecked. CDR1 and CDR2 (germline): LNHDA, SQIVND (reference sequence). This CDR3 is 15 amino acids long. CDR3: CASSKVSGTPGELFF.